These T cell receptor beta chains were read from a single sample in a study of cytomegalovirus exposure and HLA in healthy donors. Data came from immunoSEQ multiplex PCR; TCRdb stores just in-frame clones and leaves some out. The sample holds fewer than 250,000 clones, about 82% seen once. Sequenced sample: PBMCs. These receptors were obtained from a young woman in good health and CMV-seronegative. Each CDR3 is given with its conserved first and last residue. A D gene is named only where the DNA matches it firmly. Some rows have no size entry. The others give once, few or many, or a class for an expanded clone.

D	J	size	V	DNA	CDR3
NA	TRBJ1-2	NA	TRBV18	TGTGCCAGCTCACCAAAGGGGGACGGCTACACCTTC	CASSPKGDGYTF
NA	TRBJ2-3	NA	TRBV20-1	TGCAGTGCTAGTAGAGGGGATACGCAGTATTTT	CSASRGDTQYF
TRBD1	TRBJ2-6	NA	TRBV7-6	TGTGCCAGCAGCCCCAGACAGGGCGGTGGGGCCAACGTCCTGACTTTC	CASSPRQGGGANVLTF
TRBD1	TRBJ1-1	NA	TRBV30	TGTGCCTGGAGATTGGGACAGGTGAACACTGAAGCTTTCTTT	CAWRLGQVNTEAFF
TRBD1	TRBJ2-1	NA	TRBV19	TGTGCCAGTAGTACCTCGACAGGGTGGGGCAATGAGCAGTTCTTC	CASSTSTGWGNEQFF
NA	TRBJ1-1	NA	TRBV6-5	TGTGCCAGCAGTCCAGGTGCAGGCCCCAACACTGAAGCTTTCTTT	CASSPGAGPNTEAFF
NA	TRBJ1-5	NA	TRBV21-1	TGTGCCAGCAGCAAATTCAGGGATCAGCCCCAGCATTTT	CASSKFRDQPQHF
TRBD1	TRBJ1-1	NA	TRBV2	TGTGCCAGCAGAGACAAGAAGGGTGGGACAGTAAAAGCTTTCTTT	CASRDKKGGTVKAFF
TRBD1	TRBJ2-1	NA	TRBV18	TGTGCCAGCTCACCACCTCCCGGACAGGCTTACAATGAGCAGTTCTTC	CASSPPPGQAYNEQFF
NA	TRBJ1-3	NA	TRBV2	TGTGCCAGCAGTGAGCGAGACAGTCTAAACACCATATATTTT	CASSERDSLNTIYF
NA	TRBJ1-2	few	TRBV28	TGTGCCAGCAGTTCCCTCTATGGCTACACCTTC	CASSSLYGYTF
NA	TRBJ1-2	NA	TRBV6-5	TGTGCCGCCAACGGGGGGGCTCCTAACTATGGCTACACCTTC	CAANGGAPNYGYTF
NA	TRBJ1-2	once	TRBV27	TGTGCCAGCAGTATCGGACAGTCTGGCTATGGCTACACCTTC	CASSIGQSGYGYTF
NA	TRBJ1-3	NA	TRBV5-1	TGCGCCAGCAGCTTGCCCCAAGGGGGTGGAAACACCATATATTTT	CASSLPQGGGNTIYF
NA	TRBJ1-1	once	TRBV10-3	TGTGCCATCAGTGAGTCGGAGGGGCGGAACACTGAAGCTTTCTTT	CAISESEGRNTEAFF
NA	TRBJ2-5	NA	TRBV2	TGTGCCAGCGGACCGGGGCAAGAGACCCAGTACTTC	CASGPGQETQYF
NA	TRBJ1-2	NA	TRBV5-4	TGTGCCAGCAGCACCCGACAGAAAAGTTACTATGGCTACACCTTC	CASSTRQKSYYGYTF
TRBD2	TRBJ2-1	once	TRBV7-2	TGTGCCAGCAGCTTAGTAGCGGGGCGAAATGAGCAGTTCTTC	CASSLVAGRNEQFF
NA	TRBJ2-7	few	TRBV7-6	TGTGCCAGCAGCTTAGAGGCTACAGGGACCTACGAGCAGTACTTC	CASSLEATGTYEQYF
TRBD2	TRBJ2-1	NA	TRBV30	TGTGCCTGGAGATCTAGCGGGAGGGTGAATGAGCAGTTCTTC	CAWRSSGRVNEQFF
NA	TRBJ2-7	once	TRBV21-1	TGTGCCAGCAGCAAATGGAGAAGGGGACAGGGGACCTACGAGCAGTACTTC	CASSKWRRGQGTYEQYF
TRBD1	TRBJ2-3	NA	TRBV6-1	TGTGCCAGTAAAGGACAGGGGATGGGCACAGATACGCAGTATTTT	CASKGQGMGTDTQYF
NA	TRBJ2-1	NA	TRBV7-3	TGTGCCAGCAGCTTAGTGGGCGGGGGCGGTGAGCAGTTCTTC	CASSLVGGGGEQFF
TRBD1	TRBJ2-7	NA	TRBV5-1	TGCGCCAGCAGCTTCCTAACGGGACAGGGTGCGAGCGAGCAGTACTTC	CASSFLTGQGASEQYF
TRBD1	TRBJ2-7	NA	TRBV11-2	TGTGCCAGCAGCTTAGCACAGGGGGATACCTACGAGCAGTACTTC	CASSLAQGDTYEQYF
TRBD1	TRBJ2-3	NA	TRBV6-4	TGTGCCAGCAGTGACGCGACAGGGGGCTGGGATACGCAGTATTTT	CASSDATGGWDTQYF
TRBD2	TRBJ2-1	NA	TRBV7-6	TGTGCCAGCAGCTTAGGTCTAGCGGGAGGATATGAGCAGTTCTTC	CASSLGLAGGYEQFF
TRBD1	TRBJ1-4	NA	TRBV5-1	TGCGCCAGCAGCTTCGGTCAGGGGGGACGGGAAAAACTGTTTTTT	CASSFGQGGREKLFF
NA	TRBJ1-3	NA	TRBV5-1	TGCGCCAGCTCTGCAGGGGCTGTGAACACCATATATTTT	CASSAGAVNTIYF
NA	TRBJ1-2	NA	TRBV7-9	TGTGCCAGCAGCTTATTCGACTATGGCTACACCTTC	CASSLFDYGYTF